These T cell receptor beta chains were read from a single sample in a study of cytomegalovirus exposure and HLA in healthy donors. Using immunoSEQ multiplex PCR, the repertoire was profiled, and TCRdb retains in-frame clones only, with some absent. The sample lists more than 100,000 clones; 66% were seen once. Sequenced sample: PBMCs. The origin of the receptors is a man aged 18 to 30 in good health and CMV-seronegative. The conserved cysteine and the conserved F or W are not part of the CDR3 here. Clone size is shown for a subset of rows, as once, few, many or a class of expanded clone.

ATSRDQNYGYT TRBJ1-2 TRBV15 -
SNSGRNQAF TRBJ1-1 TRBV20-1 -
ASSSRVGQETQY TRBJ2-5 TRBV7-2 -
ASSYGLAGNYEQY TRBJ2-7 TRBV6-6 -
ASTGVGGTGELF TRBJ2-2 TRBV19 -
ASNDRRGTSVNEQF TRBJ2-1 TRBV2 few
ASSFWAKRDEKLF TRBJ1-4 TRBV27 -
ASSQDDRGSYNEQF TRBJ2-1 TRBV4-3 -
ASSVVGAYGNTIY TRBJ1-3 TRBV9 -
ASSYRGRETQY TRBJ2-5 TRBV28 few
ASRATGTGVHEKLF TRBJ1-4 TRBV14 few
SAGDWGAQY TRBJ2-5 TRBV29-1 -
ATSNGGAIEQF TRBJ2-1 TRBV6-5 once
ASSRTAFTDTQY TRBJ2-3 TRBV9 once
ASSVGDSGGFTGELF TRBJ2-2 TRBV9 -
ASSYEHSGANVLT TRBJ2-6 TRBV6-6 -
ATSRDLSNQPQH TRBJ1-5 TRBV15 -
ASRGLATSYEQY TRBJ2-7 TRBV6-1 -
ASIGTGVYEQY TRBJ2-7 TRBV27 -
ASSISRGRSDTQY TRBJ2-3 TRBV19 -
ASSYRGQAF TRBJ1-1 TRBV6-5 once
ASSKGQGYEQY TRBJ2-7 TRBV5-1 -
ASSLQGTTTYEQY TRBJ2-7 TRBV7-2 -
ASSHEQGYGYT TRBJ1-2 TRBV4-3 -
ASSFPLLAGAETQY TRBJ2-5 TRBV11-2 -
ASSQTSTGGTQY TRBJ2-3 TRBV5-1 -